The 32 T cell receptor beta chains in this list originate from one sample, sequenced in a study of CD8+ T cells in alopecia areata. Extraction and reverse transcription of RNA yielded cDNA as the sequencing template. Assay: immunoSEQ multiplex PCR; the TCRdb copy retains only in-frame clones and omits some. The table includes about 200,000 clones, approximately 61% detected once. Sequences were derived from CD4+ T cells sorted from blood, sampled at week 0. All receptors come from a human donor with alopecia areata.

This chain uses TRBV5-6 with TRBJ1-2; weak D call: TRBD1 (5 bases). Trimming took off 1 base at V and 8 bases at J, with 9 bases between the two ends. CDR1 and CDR2 from the germline V gene are SGHDT and YYEEEE. This CDR3 spans 12 amino acids. CDR3 sequence reads: CASSLFEGGYTF. CDR3 DNA: TGTGCCAGCAGCTTGTTCGAGGGGGGCTACACCTTC.

The J gene is TRBJ2-6, the V gene TRBV7-9, with TRBD1 matching over 7 bases. Trimming removed 11 bases from V and 2 bases from J; junction bases left unmatched: 9. CDR3 length equals 15 residues. CDR1 SEHNR and CDR2 FQNEAQ come from the germline V gene (reference sequence). This CDR3 reads CALTEGATGANVLTF. The CDR3 DNA reads as TGTGCCTTAACCGAGGGGGCTACTGGGGCCAACGTCCTGACTTTC.

The chain has TRBV19 and TRBJ2-7, with D possibly TRBD2 on 5 matching bases. This CDR3 comprises 16 residues. V shed 3 bases and J shed 7 bases, with 22 bases lying between them. CDR1 is LNHDA, CDR2 SQIVND, per germline (reference sequence). CDR3 protein: CASSMEAAQEWREQYF. Here the CDR3 DNA reads TGTGCCAGTAGTATGGAAGCGGCTCAGGAGTGGAGGGAGCAGTACTTC.

The chain employs TRBV29-1 and TRBJ2-7; possibly TRBD2 for D (5 bases). The CDR3 runs to 12 residues. The germline V and J ends were trimmed by 4 bases and 6 bases, with 13 bases remaining between them. The V gene's germline CDR1 is SQVTM and CDR2 ANQGSEA. The CDR3: CSVGRASGEQYF. The DNA of the CDR3 is TGCAGCGTTGGGCGGGCCTCCGGCGAGCAGTACTTC.

The chain carries TRBV29-1 and TRBJ2-7; TRBD1 matches 7 bases. Germline V CDR1 and CDR2: SQVTM, ANQGSEA. CDR3 length: 13 amino acids. V gave up 5 bases and J gave up 5 bases; unmatched junction bases: 9. In DNA, the CDR3 is TGCAGCGTTAAAATCCGACAGGGACACGAGCAGTACTTC. Its translation is CSVKIRQGHEQYF.

This clone was seen a few times. This chain joins TRBV4-1 and TRBJ2-2, with D possibly matching TRBD2 (5 bases). Germline V gives CDR1 MGHRA, CDR2 YSYEKL. V was clipped by 6 bases and J by 0 bases, with 8 bases between them. The CDR3 totals 14 residues. CDR3 in DNA: TGCGCCAGCAGGGAGGCCTCGAACACCGGGGAGCTGTTTTTT. Translated, it gives CASREASNTGELFF.

The chain joins TRBV29-1 to TRBJ1-4, with D hard to call. Per germline, CDR1 SQVTM and CDR2 ANQGSEA. The length of the CDR3 is 13 residues. V shed 4 bases and J shed 8 bases, with 14 bases lying between them. The CDR3 nucleotides are TGCAGCGTTGGTGGGCAGGAAACCGAAAAACTGTTTTTT. It codes for CSVGGQETEKLFF.

The rearrangement joins TRBV6-1 to TRBJ1-2; D might be TRBD1 (5 bases). CDR1 and CDR2 (germline): MNHNS, SASEGT. This CDR3 has 13 amino acids. V was shortened by 6 bases and J by 7 bases, with 15 bases between the two germline ends. This chain's CDR3 is CASSLGHFGGYTF. The CDR3 DNA reads TGTGCCAGCAGCCTCGGACACTTTGGTGGCTACACCTTC.

This clone has a handful of counts. This chain joins TRBV19 and TRBJ2-2; 11 positions match TRBD1. Germline V lookup: CDR1 LNHDA, CDR2 SQIVND (reference sequence). The CDR3 loop spans 16 amino acids. The ends lost 4 bases at V and 6 bases at J; junction bases unmatched: 7. CDR3 amino acids: CASSTGQGARAGELFF. As DNA, the CDR3 is TGTGCCAGTAGTACCGGACAGGGGGCGCGGGCCGGGGAGCTGTTTTTT. Full variable domain (missing parts from reference TRBV19 and TRBJ2-2): DGGITQSPKYLFRKEGQNVTLSCEQNLNHDAMYWYRQDPGQGLRLIYYSQIVNDFQKGDIAEGYSVSREKKESFPLTVTSAQKNPTAFYLCASSTGQGARAGELFFGEGSRLTVL.

V usage is TRBV30 and J usage is TRBJ1-2, with 7 positions matching TRBD1. The CDR3 is 11 residues long. The junction had 5 bases not matched to a gene; V was cut back by 5 bases and J by 8 bases. Germline-derived CDR1 and CDR2 are GTSNPN and SVGIG (reference sequence). DNA of the CDR3: TGTGCCTGGGACAGGGACCAGGGCTACACCTTC. Its protein product is CAWDRDQGYTF.

This sequence joins TRBV7-2 and TRBJ1-1; 12 bases line up with TRBD1. The CDR3 spans 14 residues. V was clipped by 4 bases and J by 5 bases; unmatched bases: 2. Germline loops: CDR1 SGHTA, CDR2 FQGNSA. CDR3 loop: CASSSGQGATEAFF. The CDR3 DNA follows: TGTGCCAGCAGCTCGGGACAGGGGGCGACTGAAGCTTTCTTT.

The chain carries TRBV20-1 and TRBJ1-2; no definite D call. Germline CDR1 is DFQATT and CDR2 is SNEGSKA (reference sequence). Trimming pared 1 base from V and 8 bases from J, leaving 8 bases between. This CDR3 spans 11 amino acids. Here the CDR3 reads CSARAGFGYTF. In DNA form, the CDR3 reads TGCAGTGCTAGAGCCGGGTTCGGCTACACCTTC.

This clone has just a few counts. The chain combines TRBV2 with TRBJ2-6; no clear D gene. V was pared by 7 bases and J by 1 base, with 2 bases between. Germline-derived CDR1 and CDR2 are SNHLY and FYNNEI. The CDR3 consists of 12 residues. The CDR3 protein is CASNSGANVLTF. DNA of the CDR3: TGTGCCAGCAATTCTGGGGCCAACGTCCTGACTTTC. The whole variable domain, remainder taken from reference TRBV2 and TRBJ2-6, is EPEVTQTPSHQVTQMGQEVILRCVPISNHLYFYWYRQILGQKVEFLVSFYNNEISEKSEIFDDQFSVERPDGSNFTLKIRSTKLEDSAMYFCASNSGANVLTFGAGSRLTVL.

The CDR3 sequence is CASSLDHTGNSPLHF. The CDR3 coding sequence is TGCGCCAGCAGCTTGGACCATACCGGGAATTCACCCCTCCACTTT. The chain links TRBV5-1 to TRBJ1-6, with D unresolved. Germline lookup yields CDR1 SGHRS and CDR2 YFSETQ. The V gene lost 0 bases and the J gene lost 7 bases, with 11 bases spanning the gap. The CDR3 is made up of 15 amino acids.

The genes are TRBV30 and TRBJ1-2; no firm D call. The length of the CDR3 is 15 residues. Germline assignment: CDR1 GTSNPN and CDR2 SVGIG (reference sequence). Trimming took off 2 bases at V and 7 bases at J, with 20 bases between the two ends. The CDR3, as DNA: TGTGCCTGGAGTTTTACGCTTTCAGTCGTCCGTGGCTACACCTTC. It yields the protein CAWSFTLSVVRGYTF.

The chain joins TRBV2 to TRBJ2-2; no firm D call. This CDR3 is 14 amino acids long. Trimming pared 4 bases from V and 7 bases from J, leaving 13 bases between. Germline assignment: CDR1 SNHLY and CDR2 FYNNEI. CDR3 DNA: TGTGCCAGCAGTGGATACAGACGGCACGGGGAGCTGTTTTTT. This gives the protein CASSGYRRHGELFF.

The rearrangement uses TRBV27 and TRBJ2-1, with 9 nucleotides matching TRBD2. Trimming took 7 bases from V and 5 from J; bases not matched to a gene: 12. The CDR3 runs to 16 residues. Per the germline V gene, CDR1 is MNHEY and CDR2 is SMNVEV (reference sequence). Here the CDR3 reads CASTPSSGGLHNEQFF. Here the CDR3 DNA reads TGTGCCAGCACCCCCAGTAGCGGGGGTCTCCACAATGAGCAGTTCTTC.

The sample holds a few counts of this clone. The J gene is TRBJ1-5, the V gene TRBV11-2; D is uncertain. CDR1 and CDR2 from the germline V gene are SGHAT and FQNNGV. The CDR3 length is 13 residues. The V gene lost 5 bases and the J gene lost 3 bases, with 8 bases spanning the gap. The CDR3 is CASSLTDNQPQHF. CDR3 DNA: TGTGCCAGCAGCCTCACCGACAATCAGCCCCAGCATTTT.

The V gene is TRBV7-3, the J gene TRBJ2-3, with D uncertain. The CDR3 sequence is 13 residues long. Germline CDR1 and CDR2: SGHTA and FQGTGA. V lost 2 bases to trimming and J lost 4 bases, with 7 bases between them. CDR3 in DNA: TGTGCCAGCAGCTTACAGCGCCCAGATACGCAGTATTTT. Translating gives CASSLQRPDTQYF.

The chain employs TRBV29-1 and TRBJ1-1, with 9 bases that match TRBD1. This CDR3 comprises 13 residues. CDR1 is SQVTM and CDR2 is ANQGSEA in the germline V gene. The junction had 0 bases not matched to a gene; V was cut back by 1 base and J by 3 bases. The CDR3: CSVEGTGDTEAFF. CDR3 DNA sequence: TGCAGCGTTGAAGGGACAGGGGACACTGAAGCTTTCTTT. Full variable domain (rest looked up from reference TRBV29-1 and TRBJ1-1): SAVISQKPSRDICQRGTSLTIQCQVDSQVTMMFWYRQQPGQSLTLIATANQGSEATYESGFVIDKFPISRPNLTFSTLTVSNMSPEDSSIYLCSVEGTGDTEAFFGQGTRLTVV.

The chain recombines TRBV27 with TRBJ2-6; 9 bases align to TRBD2. The CDR3 runs 17 residues. Per the germline V gene, CDR1 is MNHEY and CDR2 is SMNVEV (reference sequence). Trimming cost V 6 bases and J 0 bases; bases outside gene matches: 6. The CDR3 here is CASRRLAEPSGANVLTF. In nucleotides, the CDR3 is TGTGCCAGCAGACGACTAGCGGAACCCTCTGGGGCCAACGTCCTGACTTTC.

This clone occurred many times. This sample also contains other DNA sequences that code for the same CDR3. The CDR3 protein is CASSQVDLISYNEQFF. The CDR3 bases are TGCGCCAGCAGCCAAGTCGACCTCATCTCCTACAATGAGCAGTTCTTC. V gene TRBV4-1 combines with J gene TRBJ2-1; D is undetermined. CDR1 MGHRA and CDR2 YSYEKL come from the germline V gene. This CDR3 is built from 16 residues. The V end was cut by 1 base, the J end by 0 bases, with 10 bases between.

The chain uses TRBV2 and TRBJ1-2; D is undetermined. The CDR3 sequence is 12 residues long. Between the trimmed V and J ends, which lost 4 bases and 0 bases, there was a span of 3 bases. CDR1 is SNHLY, CDR2 FYNNEI, per germline. The CDR3 reads CASSAPNYGYTF. DNA of the CDR3: TGTGCCAGCAGTGCCCCTAACTATGGCTACACCTTC.

The chain couples TRBV30 to TRBJ2-5; TRBD1 matches at 8 bases. The trim removed 3 bases at V and 4 bases at J, leaving 4 bases unmatched. The germline gives CDR1 GTSNPN, CDR2 SVGIG (reference sequence). The CDR3 runs 13 residues. The CDR3 coding sequence is TGTGCCTGGAGAGGACAGGGTCGAGAGACCCAGTACTTC. Translating gives CAWRGQGRETQYF. Full variable domain (outside the CDR3, taken from reference TRBV30 and TRBJ2-5): SQTIHQWPATLVQPVGSPLSLECTVEGTSNPNLYWYRQAAGRGLQLLFYSVGIGQISSEVPQNLSASRPQDRQFILSSKKLLLSDSGFYLCAWRGQGRETQYFGPGTRLLVL.

The chain combines TRBV6-1 with TRBJ2-4; tentatively, D is TRBD2 (5 bases). Between the trimmed V and J ends, which lost 2 bases and 2 bases, there was a span of 16 bases. Germline loops: CDR1 MNHNS, CDR2 SASEGT. CDR3 size: 17 residues. This CDR3 reads CASSELVLAPSKNIQYF. CDR3 sequence (DNA): TGTGCCAGCAGTGAATTAGTGTTAGCGCCCTCCAAAAACATTCAGTACTTC.

This clone occurred a few times. This chain uses TRBV5-1 with TRBJ2-7, with a tentative D call TRBD1 (6 bases). The CDR3 consists of 15 residues. The germline V gene has CDR1 SGHRS and CDR2 YFSETQ. The ends were cut back, 2 bases at V and 0 bases at J, with 12 bases in the middle. CDR3 protein: CASSFQGSASYEQYF. CDR3 nucleotides: TGCGCCAGCAGCTTTCAGGGGTCGGCCTCCTACGAGCAGTACTTC.

This clone has just a few counts. The V and J genes are TRBV2 and TRBJ2-2; D not resolved. This CDR3 has 15 amino acids. Per germline, CDR1 SNHLY and CDR2 FYNNEI. With 8 bases removed from V and 4 bases from J, the gap between germline ends came to 17 bases. The CDR3 DNA follows: TGTGCCAGCCGCCGGGCCCCGACGGGCACCGGGGAGCTGTTTTTT. This sequence encodes CASRRAPTGTGELFF.

In its sample, this clone was seen a few times. The chain recombines TRBV6-1 with TRBJ2-7, with D possibly TRBD1 on 6 matching bases. Germline V gives CDR1 MNHNS, CDR2 SASEGT. This CDR3 has 13 residues. Trimming stripped 8 bases from V and 2 bases from J, with 13 bases between. In DNA, the CDR3 is TGTGCCAGCGGCAGACAGGCCCCCTACGAGCAGTACTTC. Residues: CASGRQAPYEQYF.

A single count supports this clone. This chain links TRBV30 with TRBJ2-1; D remains ambiguous. Looked up from germline, CDR1 is GTSNPN and CDR2 is SVGIG (reference sequence). Trimming removed 0 bases at V and 2 bases at J, with 11 bases between. The length of the CDR3 is 15 residues. The chain's CDR3 is CAWSVRWSTYNEQFF. DNA for the CDR3: TGTGCCTGGAGTGTACGGTGGTCCACCTACAATGAGCAGTTCTTC.

This clone was detected a few times. The rearrangement uses TRBV6-5 and TRBJ1-5, with a weak D call TRBD1 (6 bases). The ends were cut back, 2 bases at V and 1 base at J, with 9 bases in the middle. This CDR3 contains 15 residues. CDR1 MNHEY and CDR2 SVGAGI come from the germline V gene. The chain's CDR3 is CASSYGGASNQPQHF. In DNA form, the CDR3 reads TGTGCCAGCAGTTACGGGGGGGCGAGCAATCAGCCCCAGCATTTT.

This rearrangement joins TRBV29-1 to TRBJ2-5, with D unclear. V lost 8 bases and J 5 bases, leaving 12 bases between the germline ends. Germline V gives CDR1 SQVTM, CDR2 ANQGSEA. This CDR3 is built from 11 residues. CDR3 in DNA: TGCAGCATTTCCTGGGGTGAGACCCAGTACTTC. Translated: CSISWGETQYF. Based on the CDR3 plus reference TRBV29-1 and TRBJ2-5, the full variable domain is SAVISQKPSRDICQRGTSLTIQCQVDSQVTMMFWYRQQPGQSLTLIATANQGSEATYESGFVIDKFPISRPNLTFSTLTVSNMSPEDSSIYLCSISWGETQYFGPGTRLLVL.

J is TRBJ2-2 and V is TRBV29-1; D might be TRBD1 (5 bases). Per germline, CDR1 SQVTM and CDR2 ANQGSEA. The CDR3 runs to 13 residues. The V end lost 7 bases, the J end lost 1 base, and 10 bases lay between the germline ends. The CDR3 sequence is CSGGRQNTGELFF. DNA for the CDR3: TGCAGCGGGGGCCGGCAGAACACCGGGGAGCTGTTTTTT.